This T cell receptor beta chain was profiled in a study of T cells in localized non-small cell lung cancer. Study-level results: Among the top 100 tumor clones, a median about 59 appeared in adjacent lung. Greater T cell density in blood accompanied longer overall survival. Uninvolved adjacent lung had more T cell clonality than any other tissue, topping tumor.

CDR1 and CDR2 from the germline V gene are MNHEY and SVGAGI. The CDR3 loop spans 13 amino acids. With V trimmed by 6 bases and J by 7 bases, 5 bases remained unmatched. In regard to this clone: Its antigen is not known.

Method: immunoSEQ multiplex PCR; TCRdb's copy keeps in-frame clones and lacks some. The data contain some 64,000 clones, 81% of them seen just once; the ten biggest clones take up 4.7%. This chain connects TRBV6-5 to TRBJ1-2, with 10 bases lining up with TRBD1. The receptor was derived from a man aged 40-75 years with stage II lung adenocarcinoma. The sample here was PBMCs, taken before any cancer treatment. The CDR3 DNA sequence: TGTGCCAGCAGGGGGACAGGGGTAGGTGGCTACACCTTC. This sequence encodes CASRGTGVGGYTF.